This T cell receptor beta chain derives from a study of T cell responses to AZD1222 COVID-19 vaccine. Libraries were prepared by immunoSEQ multiplex PCR; TCRdb keeps only in-frame clonotypes and omits some of them. The data show approximately 28,000 clones, around 87% seen once. Study findings and constraints: Following two doses of AZD1222, Spike-specific TCR breadth and depth rose. CD4 TCRs covered the whole spike, strongest at regions 160-218 and 743-854.

Germline CDR1 SGHKS, CDR2 YYEKEE (reference sequence). This CDR3 has 15 amino acids. The germline V and J ends were trimmed by 6 bases and 6 bases, with 20 bases remaining between them. This clone was picked up one time. Its antigen remains unidentified. The TCR sequence derives from an adult who received the AZD1222 COVID-19 vaccine. V usage is TRBV5-5 and J usage is TRBJ2-3, with D maybe TRBD2 (6 bases). Source: peripheral blood, taken 28 days after the second AZD1222 dose. As DNA, the CDR3 is TGTGCCAGCATCCAGGAGGGAATAGGGTTTGATACGCAGTATTTT. It translates to CASIQEGIGFDTQYF.